This entry is about one TCR beta chain. Its antigen is still unknown. Base qualities were left out, and no much larger clone turns up one base away. Interpreted using the paper, the time point label stands for: baseline before first vaccination. Samples from vaccinated people were obtained from the UK trials COV001 and COV002, which included a single-blind randomized controlled phase 2/3 trial of AZD1222 (ChAdOx1 nCoV-19) in healthy adults. For TCRbeta chain sequencing, PBMC samples from trial participants were taken at day 0 and at day 28 after the second dose. The sample is drawn from a study of T cell responses to AZD1222 COVID-19 vaccine (dated by TCRdb to about 2021). Broadly, across the study: Because spike-specific TCR depth and breadth did not differ between the two schedules, AZD1222 recipients who got a second dose at roughly 4 weeks were pooled with those who got a second dose at roughly 12 weeks. TCR sequencing was performed for about 250 trial participants, of whom roughly 200 were given two doses of AZD1222 and around 26 were given two doses of MenACWY control vaccine. Trial participants were enrolled by age into 18-55, 56-69 and 70-plus year subgroups, with about 150, 28 and 57 TCR-sequenced participants respectively. Results and caveats for the whole study, not just this receptor: Conclusions about previously exposed vaccinees are limited, since just 5 or 6 AZD1222 recipients were seropositive for SARS-CoV-2 at baseline. In the small 56-69-year group, the increase in depth fell short of significance, most likely because of low power. A significant rise in spike-specific TCR breadth and depth was observed after two AZD1222 doses relative to day 0 and relative to MenACWY recipients. No day 14 peak-response samples were available, so repertoires were characterized only after the peak T cell response. Participants were mostly white British and included more females than males, and it was suggested by the authors that clonal diversity may have been underestimated. The vaccine-associated CD4 TCRs covered the entire spike protein, and the dominant responses fell in regions 160-218 and 743-854. Reportedly, almost half of the unique spike-specific TCRs recognized epitopes lying outside the regions that are mutated in the B.1.351 and B.1.1.7 variants.

The CDR3 regions of human TCRbeta chains were subjected to immunosequencing. The published analysis was carried out like this. Repertoire TCRs were checked for matches against a reference library of SARS-CoV-2-specific TCRs that had been generated using the MIRA antigen-specificity platform. Breadth was defined as the fraction of unique TCRs that were SARS-CoV-2-associated. Depth was defined as the fraction of total T cells that were SARS-CoV-2-associated. Using the MIRA data, every spike-specific TCR was mapped to the spike region that the TCR reacted to and assigned to either a CD4 or a CD8 class. Log10-transformed breadth and depth values were compared by one-way ANOVA with Sidak's multiple comparisons tests. Held by TCRdb, this immuneACCESS table contains in-frame sequences only and omits some clones. Under half of the omission traces to an unresolved V gene where checked; the cause of the rest is unknown. V, J and clone size were drawn from that table, and D and trimming were deduced from the DNA. The sample yields 95,000 to 150,000 clones; around 86% were counted once. 1.2% of the sample comes from the top ten.

For CDR1 and CDR2, the germline V gene lists MGHRA and YSYEKL. Spanning cysteine to phenylalanine, the CDR3 consists of 16 amino acids. Only the CDR3 part of the read is kept: 48 bases, read in frame from the first base. The junction shows trimming of 0 bases on V and 2 bases on J, plus 13 bases between the germline ends. The sequenced sample was peripheral blood, obtained on day 0 of AZD1222 vaccination. This chain joins TRBV4-1 to TRBJ1-2, with TRBD1 tentatively as D gene (5 bases match). The sequence derives from an adult in good health. The CDR3 loop reads CASSQDHWGRNYGYTF. The DNA sequence follows: TGCGCCAGCAGCCAAGATCATTGGGGGAGAAACTATGGCTACACCTTC.